This T cell receptor (beta chain) was obtained from a study of beta chain features in type 1 diabetes. The study, taken as a whole, reports: Cells with high TCR expression could be over-represented by cDNA sequencing. Any HLA effect on TCRB rearrangement was left unresolved by small sub-analyses.

This clone came up many times. Its cognate antigen is unknown. Each sorted fraction was over 95% pure. The entirety of the isolated RNA underwent reverse transcription, so expressed TCRB transcripts were sequenced. Method: immunoSEQ multiplex PCR; TCRdb's copy keeps in-frame clones and lacks some. The data hold fewer than 200,000 clones, with more than 10% observed a single time. The CDR3 is 12 residues long. Trimming pared 10 bases from V and 3 bases from J, leaving 13 bases between. Per germline, CDR1 SEHNR and CDR2 FQNEAQ (reference sequence). The sequenced material came from central memory CD4+ T cells from blood. The sequence came from a woman aged 18-29 years in good health. The chain joins TRBV7-9 to TRBJ2-7; D ambiguous. CDR3 protein: CAITTYGYEQYF. In nucleotides, the CDR3 is TGTGCCATCACCACTTATGGCTACGAGCAGTACTTC. The full variable domain, with the rest looked up from reference TRBV7-9 and TRBJ2-7, is DTGVSQNPRHKITKRGQNVTFRCDPISEHNRLYWYRQTLGQGPEFLTYFQNEAQLEKSRLLSDRFSAERPKGSFSTLEIQRTEQGDSAMYLCAITTYGYEQYFGPGTRLTVT.